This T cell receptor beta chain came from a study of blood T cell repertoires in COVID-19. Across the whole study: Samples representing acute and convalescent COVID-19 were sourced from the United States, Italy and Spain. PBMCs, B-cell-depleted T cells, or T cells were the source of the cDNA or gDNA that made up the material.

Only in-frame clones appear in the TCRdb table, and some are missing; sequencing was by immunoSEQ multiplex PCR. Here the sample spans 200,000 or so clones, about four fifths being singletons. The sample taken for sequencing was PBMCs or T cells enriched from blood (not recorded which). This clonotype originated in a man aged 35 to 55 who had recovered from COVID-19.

Written as DNA, the CDR3 is TGTGCCAGCAGTCAGGTAGCGGGGGTATACGAGCAGTACTTC. Its protein is CASSQVAGVYEQYF. The chain is built from TRBV7-2 and TRBJ2-7; 9 bases agree with TRBD2. The CDR3 length is 14 residues. V lost 6 bases and J lost 4; bases outside the gene matches: 7. CDR1 and CDR2 from the germline V gene are SGHTA and FQGNSA. The full variable domain, in which reference TRBV7-2 and TRBJ2-7 provide the parts outside the CDR3, is GAGVSQSPSNKVTEKGKDVELRCDPISGHTALYWYRQSLGQGLEFLIYFQGNSAPDKSGLPSDRFSAERTGGSVSTLTIQRTQQEDSAVYLCASSQVAGVYEQYFGPGTRLTVT.